This TCR beta chain was captured in a study of STAT5B mutations in CD4+ large granular lymphocyte leukemia. Sequencing was performed with immunoSEQ multiplex PCR; in TCRdb, only in-frame clones are kept and a portion is missing. The sample yields about 30,000 clones, 60% to 80% seen once. General study points: No patients shared main leukemic clonotypes, though less than 30% appeared at low frequency elsewhere.

Notes on this clone: Its matching antigen is unknown.

The V gene lost 0 bases and the J gene lost 4 bases, with 8 bases spanning the gap. The germline V gene has CDR1 SGHDT and CDR2 YYEEEE. The CDR3 is 14 residues long. This chain connects TRBV5-6 to TRBJ1-3, with D unclear. The receptor's source is a human donor in good health. The source material was CD4+ T cells from blood buffy coats. CDR3 DNA sequence: TGTGCCAGCAGCTTGGGCTCGGGAGGAAACACCATATATTTT. Translated, it gives CASSLGSGGNTIYF.